Detailed here is one T cell receptor beta chain. Its antigen is unknown. This entry comes from a study of PD-1 blockade in classical Hodgkin lymphoma. Study-wide results and caveats: Patients excluded were those beginning nivolumab under 1 year after ASCT. The causes of the repertoire differences, possibly disease activity or prior therapy, remain undefined.

V lost 4 bases and J lost 5; bases outside the gene matches: 6. Germline values: CDR1 SQVTM, CDR2 ANQGSEA. The CDR3 length is 13 residues. Here immunoSEQ multiplex PCR was the method, and the copy in TCRdb shows in-frame clones only, minus some. There are 55,000 to 75,000 clones in the sample; 90% to 95% occur only once, and over 6.5% lies in the top ten. Each patient relapsed following autologous stem cell transplantation, and prior brentuximab vedotin exposure differed. This specimen consisted of peripheral blood mononuclear cells (PBMCs), obtained at baseline. This chain uses TRBV29-1 with TRBJ2-5; 8 bases line up with TRBD1. The receptor was derived from a human donor with classical Hodgkin lymphoma. In DNA, the CDR3 is TGCAGCGTTGCGGCAGGGGGCAGGGAGACCCAGTACTTC. Translation: CSVAAGGRETQYF.